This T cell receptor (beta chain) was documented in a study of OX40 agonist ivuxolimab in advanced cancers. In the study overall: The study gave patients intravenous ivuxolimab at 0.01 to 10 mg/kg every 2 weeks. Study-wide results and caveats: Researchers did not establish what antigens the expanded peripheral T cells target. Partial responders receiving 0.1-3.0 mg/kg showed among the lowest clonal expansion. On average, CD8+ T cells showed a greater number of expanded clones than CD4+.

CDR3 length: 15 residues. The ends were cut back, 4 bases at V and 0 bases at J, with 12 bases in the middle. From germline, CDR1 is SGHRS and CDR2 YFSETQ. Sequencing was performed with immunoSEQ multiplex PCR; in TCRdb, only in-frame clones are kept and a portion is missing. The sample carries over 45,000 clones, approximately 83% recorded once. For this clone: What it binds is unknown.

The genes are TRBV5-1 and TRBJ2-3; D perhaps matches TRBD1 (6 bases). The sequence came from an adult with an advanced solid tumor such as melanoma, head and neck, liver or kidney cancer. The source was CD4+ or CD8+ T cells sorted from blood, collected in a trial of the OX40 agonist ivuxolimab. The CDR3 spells CASSRRQESTDTQYF. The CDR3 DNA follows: TGCGCCAGCAGCCGCCGACAGGAGAGCACAGATACGCAGTATTTT.